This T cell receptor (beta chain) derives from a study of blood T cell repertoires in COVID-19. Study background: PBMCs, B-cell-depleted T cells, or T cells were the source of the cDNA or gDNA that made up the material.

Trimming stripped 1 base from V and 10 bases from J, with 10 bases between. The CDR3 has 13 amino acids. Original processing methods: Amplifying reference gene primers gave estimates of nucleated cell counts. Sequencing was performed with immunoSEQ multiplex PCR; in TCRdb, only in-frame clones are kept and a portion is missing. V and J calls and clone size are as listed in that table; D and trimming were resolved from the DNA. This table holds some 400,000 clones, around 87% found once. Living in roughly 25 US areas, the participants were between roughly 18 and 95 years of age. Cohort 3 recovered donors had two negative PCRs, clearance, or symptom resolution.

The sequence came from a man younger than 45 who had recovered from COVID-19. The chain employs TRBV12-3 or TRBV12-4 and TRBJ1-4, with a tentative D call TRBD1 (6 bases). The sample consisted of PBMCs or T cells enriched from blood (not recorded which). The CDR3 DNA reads TGTGCCAGCAGTTTAGTAAAAGGGGGAAAACTGTTTTTT. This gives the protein CASSLVKGGKLFF.